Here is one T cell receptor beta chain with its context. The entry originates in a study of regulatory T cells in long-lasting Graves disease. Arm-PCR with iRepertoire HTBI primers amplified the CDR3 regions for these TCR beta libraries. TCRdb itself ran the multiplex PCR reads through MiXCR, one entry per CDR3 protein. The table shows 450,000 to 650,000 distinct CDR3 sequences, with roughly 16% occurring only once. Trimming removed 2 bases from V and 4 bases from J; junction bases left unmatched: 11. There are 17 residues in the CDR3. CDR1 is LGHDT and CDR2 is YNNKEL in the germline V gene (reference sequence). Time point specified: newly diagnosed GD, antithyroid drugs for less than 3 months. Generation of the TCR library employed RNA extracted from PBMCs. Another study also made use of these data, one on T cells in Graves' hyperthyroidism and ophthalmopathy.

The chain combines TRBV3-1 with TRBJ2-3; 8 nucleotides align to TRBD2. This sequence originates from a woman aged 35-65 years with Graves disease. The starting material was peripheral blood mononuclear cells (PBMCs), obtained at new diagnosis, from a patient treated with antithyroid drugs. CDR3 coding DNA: TGTGCCAGCAGCCAAAGAAGACGGGGGGGCCGAGCAGATACGCAGTATTTT. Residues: CASSQRRRGGRADTQYF.